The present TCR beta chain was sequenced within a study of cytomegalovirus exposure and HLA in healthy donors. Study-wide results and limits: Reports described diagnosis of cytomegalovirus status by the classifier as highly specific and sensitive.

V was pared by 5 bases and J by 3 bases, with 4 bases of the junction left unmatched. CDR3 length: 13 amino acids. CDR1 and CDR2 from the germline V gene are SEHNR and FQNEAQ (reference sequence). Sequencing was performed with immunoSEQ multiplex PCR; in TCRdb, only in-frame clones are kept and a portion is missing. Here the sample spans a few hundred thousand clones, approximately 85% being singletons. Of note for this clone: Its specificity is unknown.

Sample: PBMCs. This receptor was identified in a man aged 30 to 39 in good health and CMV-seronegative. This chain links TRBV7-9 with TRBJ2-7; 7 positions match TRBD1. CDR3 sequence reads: CASSMGQSYEQYF. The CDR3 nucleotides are TGTGCCAGCAGCATGGGACAGAGCTACGAGCAGTACTTC.